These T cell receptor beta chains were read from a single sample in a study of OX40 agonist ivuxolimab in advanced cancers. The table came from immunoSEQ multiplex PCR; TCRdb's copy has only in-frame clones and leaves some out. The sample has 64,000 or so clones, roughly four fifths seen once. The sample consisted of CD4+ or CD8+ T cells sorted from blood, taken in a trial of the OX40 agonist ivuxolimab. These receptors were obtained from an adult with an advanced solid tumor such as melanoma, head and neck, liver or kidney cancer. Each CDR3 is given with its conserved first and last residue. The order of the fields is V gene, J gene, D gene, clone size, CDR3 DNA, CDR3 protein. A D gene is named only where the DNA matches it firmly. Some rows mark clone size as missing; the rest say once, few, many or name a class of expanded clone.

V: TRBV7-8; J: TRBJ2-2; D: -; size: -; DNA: TGTGCCAGCAGCTTTTTCGGGGGGAACACCGGGGAGCTGTTTTTT; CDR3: CASSFFGGNTGELFF
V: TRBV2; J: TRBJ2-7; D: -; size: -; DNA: TGTGCCAGCAGGTGGACAGTGGGTACTAACGAGCAGTACTTC; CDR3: CASRWTVGTNEQYF
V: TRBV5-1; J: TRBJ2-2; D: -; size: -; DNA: TGCGCCAGCAGCTATACGCTTACGGGCGGGGAGCTGTTTTTT; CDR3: CASSYTLTGGELFF
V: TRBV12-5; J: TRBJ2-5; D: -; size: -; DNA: TGTGCTAGTGGTTTGATTATGGCGGCAGGGCCATCAGAAGAGACCCAGTACTTC; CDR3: CASGLIMAAGPSEETQYF
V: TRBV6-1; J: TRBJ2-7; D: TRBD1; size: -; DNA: TGTGCCAGCAGACAGGGGGGCGAGCAGTACTTC; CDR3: CASRQGGEQYF
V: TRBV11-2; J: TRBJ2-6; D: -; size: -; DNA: TGTGCCAGCAGCTTAAAGGGAGGGGCCAACGTCCTGACTTTC; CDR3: CASSLKGGANVLTF
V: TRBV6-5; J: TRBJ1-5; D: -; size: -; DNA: TGTGCCAGCAGGCCCAGGGCCCATCAGCCCCAGCATTTT; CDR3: CASRPRAHQPQHF
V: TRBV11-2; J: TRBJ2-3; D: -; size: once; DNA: TGTGCCAGCAGCCAGGCTGACACGCAGTATTTT; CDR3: CASSQADTQYF
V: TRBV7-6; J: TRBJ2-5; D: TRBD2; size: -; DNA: TGTGCCAGCAGCTTAATGCCGCGGGGAGGGGTACAAGAGACCCAGTACTTC; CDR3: CASSLMPRGGVQETQYF
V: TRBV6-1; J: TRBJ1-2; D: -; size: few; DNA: TGTGCCAGCAGTGAAGCTGCGGGTTACTATGGCTACACCTTC; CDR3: CASSEAAGYYGYTF
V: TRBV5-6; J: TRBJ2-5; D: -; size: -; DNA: TGTGCCAGCAGCTTCCGGGGGTCTTCATGGGAGACCCAGTACTTC; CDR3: CASSFRGSSWETQYF
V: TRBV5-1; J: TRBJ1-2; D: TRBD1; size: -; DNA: TGCGCCAGCAGCTTGATGACAGGGGGCGGCGGGGGCTACACCTTC; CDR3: CASSLMTGGGGGYTF
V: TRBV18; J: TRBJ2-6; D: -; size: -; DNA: TGTGCCAGCTCATACTCTGGGGCCAACGTCCTGACTTTC; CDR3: CASSYSGANVLTF
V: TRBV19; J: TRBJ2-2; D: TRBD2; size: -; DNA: TGTGCCAGTAGTATTCGACTAGCGGGACCCGCCGCGAACACCGGGGAGCTGTTTTTT; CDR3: CASSIRLAGPAANTGELFF
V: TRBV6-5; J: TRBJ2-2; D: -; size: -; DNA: TGTGCCAGCAGAAGGGGCCCCGGGGAGCTGTTTTTT; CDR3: CASRRGPGELFF
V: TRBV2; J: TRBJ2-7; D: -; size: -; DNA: TGTGCCAGCAGTGAAGACAGGGTCTACGAGCAGTACTTC; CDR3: CASSEDRVYEQYF
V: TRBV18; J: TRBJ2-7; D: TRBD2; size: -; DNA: TGTGCCAGCTCATTACTGACTAGCGGGGGGACCTACGAGCAGTACTTC; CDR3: CASSLLTSGGTYEQYF
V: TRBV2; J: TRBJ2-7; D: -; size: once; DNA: TGTGCCAGCAGTGACACCCGGGGACTGGTTGACTACGAGCAGTACTTC; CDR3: CASSDTRGLVDYEQYF
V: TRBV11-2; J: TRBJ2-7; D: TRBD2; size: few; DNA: TGTGCCAGCCGCCAAACTAGCGGGAGTGAGCAGTACTTC; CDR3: CASRQTSGSEQYF
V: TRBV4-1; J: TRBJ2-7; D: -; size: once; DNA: TGCGCCAGCAGCCAAACTGGTAAGACCTCCTACGAGCAGTACTTC; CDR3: CASSQTGKTSYEQYF
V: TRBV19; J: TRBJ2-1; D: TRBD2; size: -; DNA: TGTGCCAGTGCCAAGCGGGAAGTCTACAATGAGCAGTTCTTC; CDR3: CASAKREVYNEQFF
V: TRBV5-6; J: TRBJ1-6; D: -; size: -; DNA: TGTGCCAGCACCATGGTGGGCAGGGATAATTCACCCCTCCACTTT; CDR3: CASTMVGRDNSPLHF
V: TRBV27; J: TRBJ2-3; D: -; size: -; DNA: TGTGCCAGCAGTGGCCCGGGACGTGGCACAGATACGCAGTATTTT; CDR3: CASSGPGRGTDTQYF
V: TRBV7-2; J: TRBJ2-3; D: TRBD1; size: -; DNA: TGTGCCAGCAGTGACAGGGGACCAGATACGCAGTATTTT; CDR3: CASSDRGPDTQYF
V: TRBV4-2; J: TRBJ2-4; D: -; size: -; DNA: TGTGCCAGCAGCCCTACACCGACTGGGGGAGCCAAAAACATTCAGTACTTC; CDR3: CASSPTPTGGAKNIQYF
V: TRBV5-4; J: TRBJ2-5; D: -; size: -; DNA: TGTGCCAGCAGCGCACTAGGATTCCAAGAGACCCAGTACTTC; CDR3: CASSALGFQETQYF
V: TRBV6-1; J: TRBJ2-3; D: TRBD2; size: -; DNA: TGTGCCACCTTAGCGGGGCGCACAGATACGCAGTATTTT; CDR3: CATLAGRTDTQYF
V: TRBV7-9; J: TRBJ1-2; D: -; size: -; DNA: TGTGCCAGCAGCTTAAGTCAGTACTATGGCTACACCTTC; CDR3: CASSLSQYYGYTF
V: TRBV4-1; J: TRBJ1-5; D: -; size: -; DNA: TGCGCCAGCAGCCTCGAAGGGACAACCTATAGCAATCAGCCCCAGCATTTT; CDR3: CASSLEGTTYSNQPQHF
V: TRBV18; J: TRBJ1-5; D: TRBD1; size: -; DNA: TGTGCCAGCTCACCCCAAGAGGGACAGGGAGGAGGGCCCCAGCATTTT; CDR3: CASSPQEGQGGGPQHF
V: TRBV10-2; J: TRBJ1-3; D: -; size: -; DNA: TGCGCCAGCAGTGAGTCGTGGGCCGGCTCTGGAAACACCATATATTTT; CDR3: CASSESWAGSGNTIYF
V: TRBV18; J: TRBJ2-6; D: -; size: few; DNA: TGTGCCAGCTCACCACCACAGGTCTCTGGGGCCAACGTCCTGACTTTC; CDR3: CASSPPQVSGANVLTF
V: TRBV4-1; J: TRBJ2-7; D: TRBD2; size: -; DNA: TGCGCCAGCAGCCAAGATGGGGGGGGAACGCCCTACGAGCAGTACTTC; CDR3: CASSQDGGGTPYEQYF
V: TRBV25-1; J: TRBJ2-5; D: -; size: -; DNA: TGTGCCAGCAGTGAGCGCGACGAGACCCAGTACTTC; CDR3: CASSERDETQYF
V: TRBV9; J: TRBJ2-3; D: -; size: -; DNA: TGTGCCAGCAGCGGGGCCACAGATACGCAGTATTTT; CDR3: CASSGATDTQYF
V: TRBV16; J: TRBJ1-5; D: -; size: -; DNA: TGTGCCAGCAGCCACAAGGGGGATAGCAATCAGCCCCAGCATTTT; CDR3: CASSHKGDSNQPQHF
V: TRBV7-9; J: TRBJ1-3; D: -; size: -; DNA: TGTGCCAGCAGCATCGACAACTCTGGAAACACCATATATTTT; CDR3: CASSIDNSGNTIYF
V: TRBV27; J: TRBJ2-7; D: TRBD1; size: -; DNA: TGTGCCAGCAGTTTGGGGACAGGGCCTAAAGCCTACGAGCAGTACTTC; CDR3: CASSLGTGPKAYEQYF
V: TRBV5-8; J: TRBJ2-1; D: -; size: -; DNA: TGTGCCAGCAGCTTGGGACGGCCAGCGTCTGAGCAGTTCTTC; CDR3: CASSLGRPASEQFF
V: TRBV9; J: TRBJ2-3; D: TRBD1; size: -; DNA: TGTGCCAGCAGCGTGGGGACAGGGGTAGCAGATACGCAGTATTTT; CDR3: CASSVGTGVADTQYF
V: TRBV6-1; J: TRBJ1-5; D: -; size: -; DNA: TGTGCCAGCAGTACAACAGCTAACAATCAGCCCCAGCATTTT; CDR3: CASSTTANNQPQHF
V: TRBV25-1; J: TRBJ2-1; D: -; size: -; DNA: TGTGCCAGCAGCCTTGAATATCCCCGGGAGCAGTTCTTC; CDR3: CASSLEYPREQFF
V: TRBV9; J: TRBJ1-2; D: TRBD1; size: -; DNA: TGTGCCAGCAGCGTAGCTCTGGAACAGGGGAAGGAGTATGGCTACACCTTC; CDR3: CASSVALEQGKEYGYTF
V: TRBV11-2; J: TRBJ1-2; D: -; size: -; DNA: TGTGCCAGCAGCCACGCCCCCGGGAGACGAGACACCTTC; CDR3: CASSHAPGRRDTF